This T cell receptor beta chain derives from a study of T cells in Graves' hyperthyroidism and ophthalmopathy. In the study overall: Peripheral blood was collected at initial diagnosis, before any treatment.

This clonotype was detected ten times or more. Diagnoses were established using clinical symptoms, serum thyroxine and TRAb, thyroid ultrasound and orbital computed tomography. RNA transcripts yielded amplified TCR beta CDR3 regions. A first-round RT-PCR of the TCR CDR3 used the HTBI primer set. TCRdb ran MiXCR on the multiplex PCR reads and lists one entry per CDR3 protein. The sample shows hundreds of thousands of distinct CDR3 sequences, under 45% of them seen only once. CDR3 length: 13 residues. The germline V and J ends were trimmed by 1 base and 5 bases, with 8 bases remaining between them. Germline V lookup: CDR1 SGHTA, CDR2 FQGNSA.

The sequence came from a woman aged 35 to 49 with Graves' hyperthyroidism. The source material was blood. The rearrangement links TRBV7-2 to TRBJ2-5; D is unresolved. CDR3 amino acids: CASSLGHVETQYF. The CDR3 DNA follows: TGTGCCAGCAGCTTAGGACATGTTGAGACCCAGTACTTC.